This T cell receptor beta chain emerged from a study of technical replicates of blood from a few donors. Data came from immunoSEQ multiplex PCR; TCRdb stores just in-frame clones and leaves some out. The profile shows some 80,000 clones, approximately 80% of them singletons. This CDR3 contains 13 residues. Trimming took off 4 bases at V and 11 bases at J, with 17 bases between the two ends. Per germline, CDR1 SEHNR and CDR2 FQNEAQ (reference sequence). This TCR derives from a human donor in good health. Some clones in this sample may be carry-over from other donors' samples. The sample consisted of PBMCs. The chain combines TRBV7-9 with TRBJ1-1; the D gene is possibly TRBD1 (5 bases). As DNA, the CDR3 is TGTGCCAGCAGCTCTACAGGCGCCCTTTCTGCTTTCTTT. Its protein is CASSSTGALSAFF.